This entry lists 32 T cell receptor beta chains sequenced from one sample in a study of CD8 T cells in ankylosing spondylitis (dated by TCRdb to 2016 to 2017). Library construction relied on 5' RACE. The listed sequencing device is Illumina HiSeq 2500. Using fastp at Q25 and MiXCR, TCRdb reprocessed the public reads and kept productive beta chains. Entries are consolidated by CDR3 protein sequence, retaining the most common genes and DNA. The table for this sample lists approximately 500,000 distinct CDR3 sequences; more than 9.5% of them were counted only once. About 6.8% of the sample lies in the top ten. No antigen is known for these receptors. General study outcomes and caveats: Blood from ankylosing spondylitis patients appeared to be characterized by a TCR beta motif made up of about 8 highly homologous amino acid variants.

Input material: blood, either unsorted or a sorted T cell fraction (not recorded which). These receptors all come from a male donor with ankylosing spondylitis.

The chain has TRBV7-9 and TRBJ1-1; 7 positions agree with TRBD1. Germline loops: CDR1 SEHNR, CDR2 FQNEAQ (reference sequence). J lost 0 bases, V lost 3 bases, and 4 bases had no gene match. The CDR3 contains 15 residues. This CDR3 reads CASSFLQGVNTEAFF. The CDR3 DNA is TGTGCCAGCAGCTTCCTCCAGGGGGTGAACACTGAAGCTTTCTTT.

This clonotype was observed at least ten times. The CDR3 protein is CSLWGGSNTDTQYF. The CDR3 DNA sequence: TGCAGCTTGTGGGGCGGGAGTAACACAGATACGCAGTATTTT. The rearrangement joins TRBV29-1 to TRBJ2-3; 7 bases align to TRBD2. Germline lookup yields CDR1 SQVTM and CDR2 ANQGSEA. The CDR3 spans 14 residues. J gave up 2 bases and V 8 bases, and 10 bases lay outside the gene matches.

J is TRBJ2-5 and V is TRBV6-5; D may be TRBD1 (5 bases). The V and J ends lost 2 bases and 2 bases respectively, with 12 bases between them. Looked up from germline, CDR1 is MNHEY and CDR2 is SVGAGI. The CDR3 runs to 15 residues. The CDR3 loop is CASSYGGAVQETQYF. DNA of the CDR3: TGTGCCAGCAGTTACGGTGGGGCAGTACAAGAGACCCAGTACTTC.

The V gene is TRBV12-3 or TRBV12-4, the J gene TRBJ2-5; 7 bases map to TRBD1. The V and J ends lost 6 bases and 3 bases, in that order; junction bases with no gene match: 4. This CDR3 has 13 amino acids. The CDR3 spells CASRHRGKETQYF. Written as DNA, the CDR3 is TGTGCCAGCAGGCACAGGGGAAAAGAGACCCAGTACTTC.

In its sample, this clonotype was seen a few times. The chain couples TRBV19 to TRBJ2-5; D not resolved. Deletions cut 1 base from V and 4 bases from J, with 1 base between. The CDR3 totals 11 residues. CDR1 is LNHDA and CDR2 is SQIVND in the germline V gene (reference sequence). The CDR3 sequence: CASSIAETQYF. CDR3 in DNA: TGTGCCAGTAGTATAGCAGAGACCCAGTACTTC.

This clonotype was observed at least ten times. The chain links TRBV25-1 to TRBJ2-1, with 7 bases that match TRBD1. The CDR3 length is 15 residues. Germline lookup yields CDR1 MGHDK and CDR2 SYGVNS. The V segment lost 6 bases and the J segment 0 bases; nucleotides outside the gene matches: 5. The CDR3 protein is CASSARQGSYNEQFF. The CDR3, as DNA: TGTGCCAGCAGCGCACGACAGGGCTCCTACAATGAGCAGTTCTTC. Filled out from reference TRBV25-1 and TRBJ2-1, the complete variable domain reads EADIYQTPRYLVIGTGKKITLECSQTMGHDKMYWYQQDPGMELHLIHYSYGVNSTEKGDLSSESTVSRIRTEHFPLTLESARPSHTSQYLCASSARQGSYNEQFFGPGTRLTVL.

V gene TRBV10-1 combines with J gene TRBJ2-1, with 9 bases fitting TRBD2. Germline trimming cut 6 bases from V and 6 bases from J; bases unmatched to any gene: 9. CDR1 and CDR2 (germline): WNHNN, SYGVQD (reference sequence). This CDR3 region has 15 residues. Here the CDR3 reads CASRGLAPDLNEQFF. In nucleotides, the CDR3 is TGCGCCAGCAGGGGACTAGCTCCAGACCTCAATGAGCAGTTCTTC.

V usage is TRBV7-2 and J usage is TRBJ2-1; 11 bases fit TRBD2. V gave up 1 base and J gave up 5 bases; unmatched junction bases: 4. Germline V gene sequence: CDR1 SGHTA, CDR2 FQGNSA. This CDR3 contains 16 residues. The CDR3 DNA reads TGTGCCAGCAGCTTAGTGGGGACTAGCGGACACAATGAGCAGTTCTTC. This codes for CASSLVGTSGHNEQFF.

This clonotype was recorded a few times. The chain is built from TRBV4-2 and TRBJ2-2; the match to TRBD2 covers 8 bases. Germline V CDR1 and CDR2: LGHNA, YNFKEQ. Unmatched junction bases numbered 7, after V lost 4 bases and J lost 3 bases. This CDR3 has 16 residues. DNA of the CDR3: TGTGCCAGCAGCCGCACGCGAGCGGGAGACACCGGGGAGCTGTTTTTT. Protein product: CASSRTRAGDTGELFF.

This clonotype was seen more than once but under ten times. The chain couples TRBV27 to TRBJ2-1; no reliable D call. Germline V gives CDR1 MNHEY, CDR2 SMNVEV (reference sequence). The CDR3 covers 12 residues. V was clipped by 5 bases and J by 6 bases, with 8 bases between them. CDR3 in amino acids: CASSAFSNEQFF. In nucleotides, the CDR3 is TGTGCCAGCAGTGCCTTCTCCAATGAGCAGTTCTTC.

This clonotype was observed at least ten times. The chain recombines TRBV10-2 with TRBJ2-3, with 12 bases identical to TRBD2. The CDR3 is 16 amino acids. J gave up 4 bases and V 10 bases, and 12 bases lay outside the gene matches. Germline loops: CDR1 WSHSY, CDR2 SAAADI. The CDR3 here is CATSASGRAVSDTQYF. CDR3 in DNA: TGCGCCACCTCGGCTAGCGGGAGGGCCGTGTCAGATACGCAGTATTTT.

V usage is TRBV7-2 and J usage is TRBJ1-1, with unresolved D. Germline V gene sequence: CDR1 SGHTA, CDR2 FQGNSA. V lost 5 bases, J lost 0 bases, and 10 bases lay in between. The CDR3 length is 14 residues. CDR3 amino acids: CASSRGRVNTEAFF. The CDR3 region has the DNA TGTGCCAGCAGCCGCGGCAGAGTGAACACTGAAGCTTTCTTT.

This clonotype was counted a few times. The chain links TRBV29-1 to TRBJ2-1; TRBD2 matches 7 bases. The germline CDR1 and CDR2 sequences are SQVTM and ANQGSEA. The CDR3 spans 15 residues. V trimming: 8 bases; J trimming: 2 bases; junction bases outside the gene matches: 12. The CDR3 is CSIRGWEGTYNEQFF. As DNA, the CDR3 is TGCAGCATCCGAGGCTGGGAGGGTACCTACAATGAGCAGTTCTTC.

The chain recombines TRBV5-1 with TRBJ2-5; 12 bases are shared with TRBD2. V lost 4 bases to trimming and J lost 4 bases; unmatched junction nucleotides: 11. Germline V gene lookup returns CDR1 SGHRS and CDR2 YFSETQ. The CDR3 has 17 amino acids. The CDR3 DNA reads TGCGCCAGCAGCCAAGGACTAGCGGGAACCGCGGGAGAGACCCAGTACTTC. It codes for CASSQGLAGTAGETQYF.

The V call is TRBV5-1, the J call TRBJ2-3, with 8 bases aligning to TRBD1. The CDR3 contains 16 residues. Per the germline V gene, CDR1 is SGHRS and CDR2 is YFSETQ. V was clipped by 3 bases and J by 6 bases; unmatched bases: 12. CDR3 nucleotides: TGCGCCAGCAGCTACGGGTCGGGACAGGACCCCGATACGCAGTATTTT. This codes for CASSYGSGQDPDTQYF.

This clonotype was counted a few times. The V and J genes are TRBV7-9 and TRBJ2-3; D gene ambiguous. The CDR3 is 14 amino acids. Trimming pared 4 bases from V and 4 bases from J, leaving 12 bases between. CDR1 and CDR2 (germline): SEHNR, FQNEAQ (reference sequence). CDR3 protein: CASSSPPTADTQYF. The CDR3 DNA reads TGTGCCAGCAGCTCCCCTCCTACCGCAGATACGCAGTATTTT.

This clonotype was detected a few times. The chain has TRBV4-2 and TRBJ1-2; D may be TRBD1 (6 bases). Trimming left V 0 bases short and J 3 bases short, with 11 bases between. This CDR3 spans 15 amino acids. Germline CDR1 LGHNA, CDR2 YNFKEQ. The CDR3 nucleotides are TGTGCCAGCAGCCAAGAGCACAGGGCGGACTATGGCTACACCTTC. It specifies CASSQEHRADYGYTF.

This clonotype has more than one count but fewer than ten. The chain has TRBV7-2 and TRBJ2-2; the match to TRBD2 covers 7 bases. The germline V gene encodes CDR1 SGHTA and CDR2 FQGNSA. The trim removed 3 bases at V and 1 base at J, leaving 5 bases unmatched. The length of the CDR3 is 16 residues. The CDR3 loop is CASSFLGLKNTGELFF. The CDR3 DNA follows: TGTGCCAGCAGCTTTTTGGGACTAAAGAACACCGGGGAGCTGTTTTTT.

CDR3 protein: CSAGGAVPSEKLFF. Written as DNA, the CDR3 is TGCAGTGCTGGCGGGGCGGTCCCCAGTGAAAAACTGTTTTTT. This chain uses TRBV20-1 with TRBJ1-4; maybe TRBD1 (5 bases). Germline CDR1 reads DFQATT; CDR2 reads SNEGSKA (reference sequence). The V end lost 5 bases, the J end lost 7 bases, and 17 bases lay between the germline ends. The CDR3 length is 14 residues.

In its sample, this clonotype was seen many times. The rearrangement joins TRBV20-1 to TRBJ2-3; D might be TRBD2 (6 bases). The CDR3 is 14 amino acids. CDR1 is DFQATT, CDR2 SNEGSKA, per germline (reference sequence). Trimming took off 8 bases at V and 0 bases at J, with 15 bases between the two ends. CDR3 residues: CSPPAGSSTDTQYF. In DNA form, the CDR3 reads TGCAGTCCACCCGCGGGGTCTAGCACAGATACGCAGTATTTT.

This clonotype was picked up many times. The chain joins TRBV11-1 to TRBJ2-3, with 7 nucleotides matching TRBD1. The CDR3 is made up of 18 amino acids. Trimming at V came to 7 bases and at J to 1 base, leaving 17 bases not matched to a gene. Germline V gives CDR1 SGHAT, CDR2 FQDESV (reference sequence). The CDR3 sequence is CASNQGVHRDRRTDTQYF. CDR3 DNA: TGTGCCAGCAATCAAGGGGTACACCGGGACAGACGCACAGATACGCAGTATTTT. Based on the CDR3 plus reference TRBV11-1 and TRBJ2-3, the full variable domain is EAEVAQSPRYKITEKSQAVAFWCDPISGHATLYWYRQILGQGPELLVQFQDESVVDDSQLPKDRFSAERLKGVDSTLKIQPAELGDSAMYLCASNQGVHRDRRTDTQYFGPGTRLTVL.

The chain joins TRBV24-1 to TRBJ2-2; weak D call: TRBD2 (6 bases). The CDR3 spans 18 residues. From germline, CDR1 is KGHDR and CDR2 SFDVKD. Trimming left V 4 bases short and J 4 bases short, with 21 bases between. CDR3 sequence (DNA): TGTGCCACCAGTGACTCTACTCTCCAATTGGGGGGCACCGGGGAGCTGTTTTTT. This encodes CATSDSTLQLGGTGELFF.

The chain is built from TRBV20-1 and TRBJ2-7; TRBD2 matches at 10 bases. V shed 3 bases, J shed 3 bases, and the junction held 5 bases outside the gene matches. CDR3 length equals 14 residues. CDR1 and CDR2 from the germline V gene are DFQATT and SNEGSKA (reference sequence). CDR3 DNA: TGCAGTGCTAGGCTAGCGGGAGTATTCTACGAGCAGTACTTC. This gives the protein CSARLAGVFYEQYF.

This clonotype came up a few times. The V call is TRBV12-3 or TRBV12-4, the J call TRBJ2-1, with a weak D call TRBD2 (6 bases). Deletions cut 6 bases from V and 6 bases from J, with 15 bases between. The CDR3 contains 14 residues. The DNA for the CDR3 is TGTGCCAGCAGCCTGGGGGGTTTTAGCAATGAGCAGTTCTTC. Amino acid sequence: CASSLGGFSNEQFF.

The chain joins TRBV29-1 to TRBJ2-3; D not certain. The V gene lost 3 bases and the J gene lost 6 bases, with 4 bases spanning the gap. Germline assignment: CDR1 SQVTM and CDR2 ANQGSEA. This CDR3 spans 10 amino acids. CDR3 loop: CSVDSDTQYF. For the CDR3, the DNA is TGCAGCGTTGATTCCGATACGCAGTATTTT.

This clonotype was seen repeatedly, ten times or more. The V call is TRBV12-3 or TRBV12-4, the J call TRBJ2-1, with TRBD2 matching over 9 bases. The CDR3 is 15 amino acids. J lost 9 bases, V lost 6 bases, and 12 bases had no gene match. The DNA for the CDR3 is TGTGCCAGCAGACCCGGCCTAGCGGGAACGTCTGAGCAGTTCTTC. It specifies CASRPGLAGTSEQFF.

The sample holds a few counts of this clonotype. The chain has TRBV3-1 and TRBJ1-5; 7 bases match TRBD1. The junction had 4 bases not matched to a gene; V was cut back by 1 base and J by 4 bases. The CDR3 is made up of 15 amino acids. CDR1 is LGHDT and CDR2 is YNNKEL in the germline V gene (reference sequence). This CDR3 reads CASSQGDRVNQPQHF. CDR3 nucleotides: TGTGCCAGCAGCCAAGGGGACAGAGTAAATCAGCCCCAGCATTTT.

This clonotype was detected only a few times. The chain couples TRBV3-1 to TRBJ1-2, with D hard to call. V shed 1 base and J shed 6 bases, with 15 bases lying between them. Germline V gene data show CDR1 as LGHDT and CDR2 as YNNKEL (reference sequence). CDR3 length: 15 amino acids. The CDR3 loop reads CASSQGRTTFHGYTF. The CDR3 DNA is TGTGCCAGCAGCCAAGGACGGACGACCTTCCATGGCTACACCTTC.

A few counts support this clonotype. Written as DNA, the CDR3 is TGTGCCAGCAGCCAAGGGCCGGGAGAATCCGATACGCAGTATTTT. Amino acid sequence: CASSQGPGESDTQYF. V and J are TRBV3-1 and TRBJ2-3; tentatively, D is TRBD2 (6 bases). CDR3 length: 15 residues. CDR1 is LGHDT and CDR2 is YNNKEL in the germline V gene (reference sequence). V dropped 1 base and J dropped 6 bases, with 14 bases sitting between them.

This clonotype showed up many times. The chain links TRBV6-2 or TRBV6-3 to TRBJ2-5; D possibly corresponds to TRBD2 (7 bases). The CDR3 has 14 amino acids. V lost 6 bases to trimming and J lost 5 bases, with 16 bases between them. Germline V gene sequence: CDR1 MNHEY, CDR2 SVGEGT. DNA of the CDR3: TGTGCCAGCAGGTTTCGGGGGGCTTGGGAGACCCAGTACTTC. Encoded protein: CASRFRGAWETQYF.

This clonotype has at least ten counts. The gene calls are TRBV7-8 and TRBJ2-1; 8 bases match TRBD2. CDR3 length: 16 amino acids. The ends lost 1 base at V and 3 bases at J; junction bases unmatched: 5. CDR1 and CDR2 (germline): SGHVS, FQNEAQ. The CDR3 region has the DNA TGTGCCAGCAGCTTAGATCGGCTAGCGGGCTACAATGAGCAGTTCTTC. Amino acid sequence: CASSLDRLAGYNEQFF. Variable domain in full (rest from reference TRBV7-8 and TRBJ2-1): GAGVSQSPRYKVAKRGQDVALRCDPISGHVSLFWYQQALGQGPEFLTYFQNEAQLDKSGLPSDRFFAERPEGSVSTLKIQRTQQEDSAVYLCASSLDRLAGYNEQFFGPGTRLTVL.

This clonotype was detected only a few times. The chain is built from TRBV24-1 and TRBJ2-2; possibly TRBD2 for D (6 bases). The CDR3 contains 15 residues. V was trimmed by 2 bases and J by 7 bases, leaving 13 bases between them. Germline lookup yields CDR1 KGHDR and CDR2 SFDVKD. The CDR3 region is CATSDSGLPLGELFF. CDR3 DNA sequence: TGTGCCACCAGTGATTCGGGACTGCCCCTCGGGGAGCTGTTTTTT.